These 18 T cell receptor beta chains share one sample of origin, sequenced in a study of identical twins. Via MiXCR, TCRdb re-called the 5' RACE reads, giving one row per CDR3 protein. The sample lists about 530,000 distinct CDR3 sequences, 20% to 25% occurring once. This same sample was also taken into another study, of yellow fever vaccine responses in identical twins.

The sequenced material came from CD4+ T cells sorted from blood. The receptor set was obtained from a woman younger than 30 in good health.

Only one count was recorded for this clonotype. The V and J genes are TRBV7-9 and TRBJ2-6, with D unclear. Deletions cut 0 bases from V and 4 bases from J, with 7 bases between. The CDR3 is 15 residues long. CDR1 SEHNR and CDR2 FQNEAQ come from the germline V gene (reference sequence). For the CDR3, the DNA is TGTGCCAGCAGCTTAGCACCGGAAGGGGCCAACGTCCTGACTTTC. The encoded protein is CASSLAPEGANVLTF.

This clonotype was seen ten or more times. In DNA form, the CDR3 reads TGTGCCAGCAGTCCCCGGAATAGCGGGCCGTTAGATGAGCAGTTCTTC. It translates to CASSPRNSGPLDEQFF. The chain links TRBV12-3 or TRBV12-4 to TRBJ2-1; 7 positions agree with TRBD2. Trimming at V came to 5 bases and at J to 8 bases, leaving 15 bases not matched to a gene. This CDR3 has 16 amino acids.

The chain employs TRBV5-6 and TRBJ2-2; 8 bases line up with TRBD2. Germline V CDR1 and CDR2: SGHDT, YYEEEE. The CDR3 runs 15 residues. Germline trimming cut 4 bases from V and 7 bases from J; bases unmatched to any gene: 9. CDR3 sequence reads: CASSPLSGSHGELFF. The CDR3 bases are TGTGCCAGCAGCCCCCTCAGCGGGAGTCACGGGGAGCTGTTTTTT. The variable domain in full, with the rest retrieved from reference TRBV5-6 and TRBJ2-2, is DAGVTQSPTHLIKTRGQQVTLRCSPKSGHDTVSWYQQALGQGPQFIFQYYEEEERQRGNFPDRFSGHQFPNYSSELNVNALLLGDSALYLCASSPLSGSHGELFFGEGSRLTVL.

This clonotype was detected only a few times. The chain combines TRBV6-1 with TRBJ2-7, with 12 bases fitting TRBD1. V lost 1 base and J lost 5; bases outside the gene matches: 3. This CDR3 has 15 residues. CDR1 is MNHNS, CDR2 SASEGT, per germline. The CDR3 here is CASSEVGQGADEQYF. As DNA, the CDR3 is TGTGCCAGCAGTGAAGTGGGACAGGGGGCCGACGAGCAGTACTTC.

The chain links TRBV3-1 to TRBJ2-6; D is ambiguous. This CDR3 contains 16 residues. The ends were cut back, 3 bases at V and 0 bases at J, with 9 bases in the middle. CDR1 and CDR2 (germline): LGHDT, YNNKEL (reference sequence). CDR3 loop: CASSHRQFSGANVLTF. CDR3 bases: TGTGCCAGCAGCCACCGACAATTCTCTGGGGCCAACGTCCTGACTTTC.

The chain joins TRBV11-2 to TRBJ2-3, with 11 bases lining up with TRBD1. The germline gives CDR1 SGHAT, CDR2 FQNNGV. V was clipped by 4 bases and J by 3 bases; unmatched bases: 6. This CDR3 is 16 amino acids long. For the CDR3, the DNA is TGTGCCAGCAGCTCCTGGGACAGGGGGGGAACAGATACGCAGTATTTT. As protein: CASSSWDRGGTDTQYF.

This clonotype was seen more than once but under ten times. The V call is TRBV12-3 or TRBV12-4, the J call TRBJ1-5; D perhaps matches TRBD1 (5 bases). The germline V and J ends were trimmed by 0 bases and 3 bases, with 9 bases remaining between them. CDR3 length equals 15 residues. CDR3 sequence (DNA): TGTGCCAGCAGTTTAGCGCAGGGCCCCAATCAGCCCCAGCATTTT. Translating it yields CASSLAQGPNQPQHF.

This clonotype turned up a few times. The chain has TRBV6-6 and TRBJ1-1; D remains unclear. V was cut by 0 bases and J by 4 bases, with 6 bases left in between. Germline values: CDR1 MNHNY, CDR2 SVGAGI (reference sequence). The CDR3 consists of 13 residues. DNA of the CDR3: TGTGCCAGCAGTTACTCTCGGGCCACTGAAGCTTTCTTT. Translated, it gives CASSYSRATEAFF.

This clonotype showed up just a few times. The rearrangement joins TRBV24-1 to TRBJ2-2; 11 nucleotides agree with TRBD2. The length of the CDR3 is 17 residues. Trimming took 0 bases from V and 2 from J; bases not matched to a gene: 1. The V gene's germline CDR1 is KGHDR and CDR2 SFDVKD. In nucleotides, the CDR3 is TGTGCCACCAGTGATTTGACTAGCGGGAGCAACACCGGGGAGCTGTTTTTT. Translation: CATSDLTSGSNTGELFF.

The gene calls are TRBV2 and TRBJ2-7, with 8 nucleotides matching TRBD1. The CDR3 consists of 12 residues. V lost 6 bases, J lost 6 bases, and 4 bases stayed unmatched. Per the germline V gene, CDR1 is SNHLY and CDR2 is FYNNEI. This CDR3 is CASRVTGAEQYF. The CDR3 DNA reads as TGTGCCAGCAGAGTGACAGGGGCCGAGCAGTACTTC.

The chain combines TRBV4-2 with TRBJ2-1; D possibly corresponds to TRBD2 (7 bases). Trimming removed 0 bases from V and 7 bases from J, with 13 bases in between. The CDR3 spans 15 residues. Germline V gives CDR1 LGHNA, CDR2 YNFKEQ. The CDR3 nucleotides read TGTGCCAGCAGCCAAGATTGGCGGGGGCCAAATGAGCAGTTCTTC. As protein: CASSQDWRGPNEQFF.

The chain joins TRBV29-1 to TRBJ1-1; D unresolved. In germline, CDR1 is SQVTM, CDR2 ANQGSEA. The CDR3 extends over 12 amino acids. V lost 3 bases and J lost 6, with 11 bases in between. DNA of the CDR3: TGCAGCGTTGATCGTCCGGGCGCTGAAGCTTTCTTT. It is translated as CSVDRPGAEAFF.

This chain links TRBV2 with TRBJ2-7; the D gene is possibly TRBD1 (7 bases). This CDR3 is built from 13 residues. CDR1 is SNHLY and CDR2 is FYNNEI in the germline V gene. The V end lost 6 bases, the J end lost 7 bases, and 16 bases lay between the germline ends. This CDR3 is CASSLFRGEEQYV. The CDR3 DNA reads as TGTGCCAGCAGCCTATTCAGGGGGGAAGAGCAGTACGTC.

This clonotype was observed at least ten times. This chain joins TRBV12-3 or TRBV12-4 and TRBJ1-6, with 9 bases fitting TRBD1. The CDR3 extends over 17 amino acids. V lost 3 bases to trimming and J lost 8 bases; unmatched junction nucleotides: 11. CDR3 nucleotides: TGTGCCAGCAGTTTCACCCGGACAGGGGCTGGTTATTCACCCCTCCACTTT. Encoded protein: CASSFTRTGAGYSPLHF.

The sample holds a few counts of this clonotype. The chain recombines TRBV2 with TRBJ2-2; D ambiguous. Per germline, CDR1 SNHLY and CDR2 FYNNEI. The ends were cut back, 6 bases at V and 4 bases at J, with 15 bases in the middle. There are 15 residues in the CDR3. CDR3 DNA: TGTGCCAGCAGCCCGAGCTCCAGTATCACCGGGGAGCTGTTTTTT. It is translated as CASSPSSSITGELFF.

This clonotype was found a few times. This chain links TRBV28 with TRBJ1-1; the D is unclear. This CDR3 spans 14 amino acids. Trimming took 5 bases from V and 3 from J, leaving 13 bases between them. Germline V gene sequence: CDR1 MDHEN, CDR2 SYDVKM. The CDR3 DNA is TGTGCCAGCAGTGGTTGGGGTCCAGACACTGAAGCTTTCTTT. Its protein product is CASSGWGPDTEAFF.

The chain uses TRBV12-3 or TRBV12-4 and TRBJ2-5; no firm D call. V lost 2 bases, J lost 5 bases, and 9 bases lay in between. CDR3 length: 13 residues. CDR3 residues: CASSLISQETQYF. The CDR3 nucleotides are TGTGCCAGCAGTTTAATTTCCCAGGAGACCCAGTACTTC.

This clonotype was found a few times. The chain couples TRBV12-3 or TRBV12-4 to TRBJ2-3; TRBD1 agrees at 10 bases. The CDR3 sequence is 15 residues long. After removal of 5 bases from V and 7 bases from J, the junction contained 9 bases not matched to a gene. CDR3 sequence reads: CASSRDRGLRNTQYF. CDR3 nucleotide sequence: TGTGCCAGCAGTCGAGACAGGGGGCTTCGGAATACGCAGTATTTT.